This T cell receptor (beta chain) emerged from a study of T cell responses to AZD1222 COVID-19 vaccine. Study-level points and caveats: Most donors were white British and more were female, and clonal diversity was possibly underestimated. Two AZD1222 administrations were followed by greater Spike-specific TCR breadth and depth. In the spike-specific TCR repertoire, nearly half reportedly target unmutated variant regions.

Only in-frame clones appear in the TCRdb table, and some are missing; sequencing was by immunoSEQ multiplex PCR. Among 110,000 to 150,000 clones, about nine tenths were seen once, and the ten largest hold approximately 4.5%. After removal of 5 bases from V and 1 base from J, the junction contained 3 bases not matched to a gene. The CDR3 is 15 residues long. The germline V gene encodes CDR1 MNHEY and CDR2 SVGAGI. On this clone: Its target is unknown.

The clonotype comes from an adult in good health. The chain joins TRBV6-5 to TRBJ2-3, with TRBD1 identical over 10 bases. This sample comprised peripheral blood, obtained on day 0 of AZD1222 vaccination. CDR3 residues: CASSTGTGGTDTQYF. The CDR3 DNA is TGTGCCAGCAGTACCGGGACAGGGGGCACAGATACGCAGTATTTT.